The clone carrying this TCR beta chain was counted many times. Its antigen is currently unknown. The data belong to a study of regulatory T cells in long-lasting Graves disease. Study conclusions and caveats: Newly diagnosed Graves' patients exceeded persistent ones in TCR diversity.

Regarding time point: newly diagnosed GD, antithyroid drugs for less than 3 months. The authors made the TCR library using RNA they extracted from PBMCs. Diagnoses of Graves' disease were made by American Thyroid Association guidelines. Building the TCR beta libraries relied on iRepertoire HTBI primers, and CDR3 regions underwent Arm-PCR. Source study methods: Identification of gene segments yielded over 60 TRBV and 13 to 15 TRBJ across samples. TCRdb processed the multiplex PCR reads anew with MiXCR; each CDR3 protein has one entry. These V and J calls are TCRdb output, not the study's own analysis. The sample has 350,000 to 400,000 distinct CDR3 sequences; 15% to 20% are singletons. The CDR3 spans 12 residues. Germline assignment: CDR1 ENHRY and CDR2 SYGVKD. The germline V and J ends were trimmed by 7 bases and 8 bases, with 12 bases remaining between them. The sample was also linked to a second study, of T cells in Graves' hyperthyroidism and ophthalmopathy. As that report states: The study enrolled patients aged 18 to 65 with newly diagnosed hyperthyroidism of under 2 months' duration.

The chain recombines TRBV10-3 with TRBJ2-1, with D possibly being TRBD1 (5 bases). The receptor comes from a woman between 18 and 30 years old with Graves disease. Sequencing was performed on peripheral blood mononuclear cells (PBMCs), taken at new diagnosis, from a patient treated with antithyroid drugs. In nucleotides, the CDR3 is TGTGCCATCAAGGGCACAGGCGATGAGCAGTTCTTC. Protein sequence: CAIKGTGDEQFF.